What follows is one TCR beta chain and its context. There are 14 residues in the CDR3. Trimming took off 0 bases at V and 6 bases at J, with 14 bases between the two ends. Germline assignment: CDR1 GTSNPN and CDR2 SVGIG (reference sequence). The entry originates in a study of CD8 T cells in Susac syndrome. Whole-study context: Patients with Susac syndrome were therapy-naive, on corticosteroids, or on intravenous immunoglobulin alone at blood draw.

TCR beta sequences were obtained from blood CD8+ and CD4+ T cells. RNA in amounts of roughly 0.5 to 1 ug was reverse transcribed with random hexamers. Amplification of the TCR beta CDR3 was carried out by immunoSEQ multiplex PCR, which spanned a total of 54 Vbeta and 13 Jbeta segments. From the immunoSEQ multiplex PCR reads, TCRdb called clonotypes with MiXCR, one entry per CDR3 protein. The data hold about 53,000 distinct CDR3 sequences, with 95% observed a single time. The clonotype was recovered from a human donor with Susac syndrome. The chain is built from TRBV30 and TRBJ1-1; no reliable D call. Sequenced input: CD8+ T cells from PBMCs. The DNA for the CDR3 is TGTGCCTGGAGTGTACTGGACCTTGGGGCTGAAGCTTTCTTT. Translating gives CAWSVLDLGAEAFF.